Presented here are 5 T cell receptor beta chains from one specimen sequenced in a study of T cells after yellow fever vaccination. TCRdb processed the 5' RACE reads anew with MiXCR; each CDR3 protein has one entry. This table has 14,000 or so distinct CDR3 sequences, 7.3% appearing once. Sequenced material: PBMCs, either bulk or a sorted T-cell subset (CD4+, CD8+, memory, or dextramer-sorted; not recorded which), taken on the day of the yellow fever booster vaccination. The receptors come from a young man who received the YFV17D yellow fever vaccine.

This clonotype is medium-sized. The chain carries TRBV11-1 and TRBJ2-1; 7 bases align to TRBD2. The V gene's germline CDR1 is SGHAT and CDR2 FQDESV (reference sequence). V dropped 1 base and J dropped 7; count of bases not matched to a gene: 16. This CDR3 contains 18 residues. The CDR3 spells CASSLVGRGRDFSNEQFF. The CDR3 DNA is TGTGCCAGCAGCTTAGTGGGGAGGGGCAGGGATTTTTCAAATGAGCAGTTCTTC.

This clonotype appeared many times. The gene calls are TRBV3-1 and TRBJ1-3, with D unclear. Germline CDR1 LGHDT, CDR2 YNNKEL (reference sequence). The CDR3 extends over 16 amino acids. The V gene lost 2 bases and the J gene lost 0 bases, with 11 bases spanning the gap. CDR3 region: CASSQLWGSSGNTIYF. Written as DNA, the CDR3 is TGTGCCAGCAGCCAATTGTGGGGAAGCTCTGGAAACACCATATATTTT.

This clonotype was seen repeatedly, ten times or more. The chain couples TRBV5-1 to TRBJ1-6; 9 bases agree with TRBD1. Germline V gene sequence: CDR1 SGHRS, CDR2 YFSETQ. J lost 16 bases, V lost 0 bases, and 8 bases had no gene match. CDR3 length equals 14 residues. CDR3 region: CASSLDRGRERLHF. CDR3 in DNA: TGCGCCAGCAGCTTGGACAGGGGGCGTGAGAGGCTCCACTTT.

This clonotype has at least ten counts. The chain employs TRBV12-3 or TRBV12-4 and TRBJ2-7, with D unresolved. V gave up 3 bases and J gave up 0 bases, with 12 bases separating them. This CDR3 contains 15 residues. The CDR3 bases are TGTGCCAGCAGTTTTAGTAGGTCAAACTCCTACGAGCAGTACTTC. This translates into CASSFSRSNSYEQYF.

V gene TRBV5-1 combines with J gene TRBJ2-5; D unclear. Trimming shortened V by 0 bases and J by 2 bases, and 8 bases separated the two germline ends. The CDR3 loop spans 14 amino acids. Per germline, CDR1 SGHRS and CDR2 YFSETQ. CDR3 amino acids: CASSLAGGQETQYF. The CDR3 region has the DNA TGCGCCAGCAGCTTGGCCGGCGGACAAGAGACCCAGTACTTC.